This T cell receptor beta chain was identified during a study of T cell repertoires and HLA-DP antigens (dated by TCRdb to 2017 to 2018). In terms of the full investigation: The study used an in vitro model of CD4+ T cell alloreactivity against allogeneic HLA-DP presented by transduced HeLa cells. Compared with self, one alloantigen differed at one amino acid in the peptide-binding groove and the other differed at ten, modelling structurally similar versus dissimilar alloantigens. The three donors were two male and one female, with ages ranging from the 18-to-29 to the 60-to-69 age band. Average DNA input was approximately 220 ng for sorted CD137+CD4+ samples, compared with about 1.2 ug for pre-culture CD4+ samples. General findings and caveats noted by the study authors: Similar clonality (around 0.36) was observed for sorted CD137+ cells against both alloantigens, and this clonality was much higher than that observed in pre-culture samples (around 0.042). Average cumulative frequency of clones undetected before culture was roughly 36% against one allele and 50% to 65% against the other. Limitations included only three donors, a non-physiological HeLa antigen-presenting system, and the use of total CD4+ responder cells. The naive and memory CD4+ repertoires were not analysed as separate populations.

Magnetic bead negative selection was used to isolate untouched CD4+ T cells from Ficoll-separated PBMC, with purity averaging 97.7%. Untouched CD4+ T cells were isolated with magnetic beads from Ficoll-separated PBMC, and a purity of about 97.7% was reached with negligible CD8+ contamination. Peripheral blood mononuclear cells came from the buffy coats of three healthy blood donors, who served as the study's donors. Each of the three donors was CMV seronegative. Genomic DNA was extracted with the DNeasy Blood & Tissue Kit. TCRB sequencing was performed on genomic DNA from sorted CD137+CD4+ cells and pre-culture CD4+ baseline samples from each subject. TCRB CDR3 regions were amplified with the immunoSEQ multiplex PCR using forward primers for 54 TRBV segments and reverse primers for 13 TRBJ segments. Pre-culture CD4+ samples were sequenced at deep resolution, targeting over 150,000 T cell genomes. Sequencing of the amplicons was done on an Illumina HiSeq System, giving 87 bp reads that spanned the CDR3. For the original study's pipeline: PCR and sequencing errors in the reads were corrected, and alignment to IMGT reference sequences was used to define CDR3 regions. Synthetic template pools were used to estimate counts of templates and unique rearrangements. Clonality was calculated as 1 minus Pielou's evenness. The Daley-Smith estimator was used to estimate richness. Repertoire overlap was measured with Morisita's index. Clones present in cultured samples but not detected in the pre-culture repertoire of the same donor were defined as low-abundance clones. TCRdb stores this immuneACCESS table with in-frame sequences only. Part of the clones is absent; in the studies checked, under half of the shortfall reflects unresolved V genes, and no reason is known for the rest. That table is the source of V, J and clone size, and D and trimming were worked out from the DNA. The sample includes some 89,000 clones, with about 89% observed a single time. Jointly, the top ten make up about 1.7% of the sample.

Concerning this clone: What this receptor recognizes is not known. No base quality values were provided; no much bigger clone lies one nucleotide off.

Inclusive of the bounding cysteine and phenylalanine, the CDR3 is 14 residues long. The kept DNA is CDR3 alone, 42 bases in frame from the first base. Looking up the germline V gene (reference sequence) yields CDR1 LNHDA and CDR2 SQIVND. V is trimmed back by 8 bases and J by 2 bases, and the junction contains 8 bases that no gene match accounts for. This receptor chain uses TRBV19 and TRBJ1-2; TRBD1 matches 7 bases in the middle. The material sequenced was CD4+ T cells from PBMCs. The sequence was obtained from a man aged 45-60 years in good health and CMV-seronegative. The CDR3 has the sequence CASRGQAVNYGYTF. The DNA sequence is as follows: TGTGCCAGTCGAGGACAGGCTGTCAACTATGGCTACACCTTC.